The clone carrying this T cell receptor (beta chain) came up a few times. Documented time point: healthy volunteer bleed at 6 weeks. Extraction of total RNA was performed on unfractionated whole blood. Library preparation tagged each individual cDNA molecule with a unique molecular identifier. TCRdb re-called the RACE reads through MiXCR, storing one row per CDR3 protein. The repertoire consists of tens of thousands of distinct CDR3 sequences, with under 10% occurring once and the leading ten covering 1.5% to 1.7%. V trimming: 0 bases; J trimming: 1 base; junction bases outside the gene matches: 5. From germline, CDR1 is DFQATT and CDR2 SNEGSKA (reference sequence). The CDR3 has 15 amino acids. These data originate in a study of human T cells and chemical hapten exposure.

What was sequenced was whole blood. The clonotype was recovered from a male donor in good health. Some clones in this sample may be carry-over from other donors' samples. The chain uses TRBV20-1 and TRBJ1-1, with 7 bases identical to TRBD1. In nucleotides, the CDR3 is TGCAGTGCTAGAGAAAACAGGGGACAGAACACTGAAGCTTTCTTT. Encoded protein: CSARENRGQNTEAFF.